This record concerns one T cell receptor (beta chain) sequence. No antigen is known for it. The entry originates in a study of cytomegalovirus exposure and HLA in healthy donors. Study results and caveats: The study listed about 150 cytomegalovirus-associated TCR beta chains.

Assay: immunoSEQ multiplex PCR; the TCRdb copy retains only in-frame clones and omits some. Among a few hundred thousand clones listed, roughly 88% were seen once. The germline V gene encodes CDR1 SGDLS and CDR2 YYNGEE. The CDR3 contains 15 residues. Unmatched junction bases numbered 4, after V lost 0 bases and J lost 5 bases. The sample taken for sequencing was PBMCs. The chain recombines TRBV9 with TRBJ2-1; 8 nucleotides match TRBD2. The receptor's source is a woman younger than 30 in good health and CMV-seronegative. CDR3 sequence: CASSVVGSGNNEQFF. Here the CDR3 DNA reads TGTGCCAGCAGCGTAGTGGGTAGCGGGAACAATGAGCAGTTCTTC.